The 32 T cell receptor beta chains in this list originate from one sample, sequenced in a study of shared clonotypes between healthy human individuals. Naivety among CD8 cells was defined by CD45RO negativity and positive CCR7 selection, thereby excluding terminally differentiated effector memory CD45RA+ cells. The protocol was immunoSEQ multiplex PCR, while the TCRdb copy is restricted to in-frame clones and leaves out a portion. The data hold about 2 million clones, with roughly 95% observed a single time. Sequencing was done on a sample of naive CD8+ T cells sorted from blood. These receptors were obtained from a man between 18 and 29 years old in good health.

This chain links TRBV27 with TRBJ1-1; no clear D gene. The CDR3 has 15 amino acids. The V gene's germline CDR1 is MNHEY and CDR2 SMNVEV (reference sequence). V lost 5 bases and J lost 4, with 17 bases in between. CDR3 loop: CASSASWGLITEAFF. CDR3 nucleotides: TGTGCCAGCAGTGCCTCTTGGGGTCTCATCACTGAAGCTTTCTTT.

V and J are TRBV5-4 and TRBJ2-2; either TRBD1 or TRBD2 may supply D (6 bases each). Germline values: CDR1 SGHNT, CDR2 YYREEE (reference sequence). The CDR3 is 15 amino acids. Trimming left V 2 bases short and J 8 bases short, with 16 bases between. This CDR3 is CASSLEGGHSGELFF. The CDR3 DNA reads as TGTGCCAGCAGCTTAGAGGGGGGCCACTCAGGGGAGCTGTTTTTT. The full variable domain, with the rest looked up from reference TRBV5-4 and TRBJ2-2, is ETGVTQSPTHLIKTRGQQVTLRCSSQSGHNTVSWYQQALGQGPQFIFQYYREEENGRGNFPPRFSGLQFPNYSSELNVNALELDDSALYLCASSLEGGHSGELFFGEGSRLTVL.

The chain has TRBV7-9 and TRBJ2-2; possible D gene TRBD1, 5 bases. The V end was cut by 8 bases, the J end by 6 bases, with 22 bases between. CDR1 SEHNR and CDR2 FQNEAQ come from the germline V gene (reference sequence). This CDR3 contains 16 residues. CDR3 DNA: TGTGCCAGCGGTGGTGCCATACAGGATCTCCCCGGGGAGCTGTTTTTT. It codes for CASGGAIQDLPGELFF.

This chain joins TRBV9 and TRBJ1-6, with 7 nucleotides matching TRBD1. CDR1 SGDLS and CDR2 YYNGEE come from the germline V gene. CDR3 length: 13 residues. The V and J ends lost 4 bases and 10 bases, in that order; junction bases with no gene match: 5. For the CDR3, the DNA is TGTGCCAGCAGCCTTCACAGGGGATCACCCCTCCACTTT. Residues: CASSLHRGSPLHF.

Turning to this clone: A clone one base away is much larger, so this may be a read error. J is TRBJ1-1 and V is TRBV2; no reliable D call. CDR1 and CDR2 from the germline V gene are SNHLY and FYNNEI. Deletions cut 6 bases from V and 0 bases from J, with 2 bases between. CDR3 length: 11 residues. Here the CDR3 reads CASRMNTEAFF. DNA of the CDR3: TGTGCCAGCAGGATGAACACTGAAGCTTTCTTT.

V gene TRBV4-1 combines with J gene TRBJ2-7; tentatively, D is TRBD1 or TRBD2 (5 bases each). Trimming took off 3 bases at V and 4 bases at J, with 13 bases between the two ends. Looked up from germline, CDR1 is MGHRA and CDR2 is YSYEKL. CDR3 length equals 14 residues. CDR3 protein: CASSHSGTDYEQYF. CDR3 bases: TGCGCCAGCAGCCATTCCGGGACGGATTACGAGCAGTACTTC.

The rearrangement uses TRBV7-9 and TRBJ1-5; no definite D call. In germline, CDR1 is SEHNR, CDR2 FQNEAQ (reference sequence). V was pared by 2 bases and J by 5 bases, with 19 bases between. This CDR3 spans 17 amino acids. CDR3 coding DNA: TGTGCCAGCAGCTTAAGGGTTGGTGGGGAGGCAGATCAGCCCCAGCATTTT. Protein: CASSLRVGGEADQPQHF.

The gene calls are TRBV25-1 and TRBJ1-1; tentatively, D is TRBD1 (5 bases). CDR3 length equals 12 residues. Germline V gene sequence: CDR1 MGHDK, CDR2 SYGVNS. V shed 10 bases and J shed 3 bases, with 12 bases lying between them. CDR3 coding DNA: TGTGCCACCAGGTGGGGGGACACTGAAGCTTTCTTT. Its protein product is CATRWGDTEAFF.

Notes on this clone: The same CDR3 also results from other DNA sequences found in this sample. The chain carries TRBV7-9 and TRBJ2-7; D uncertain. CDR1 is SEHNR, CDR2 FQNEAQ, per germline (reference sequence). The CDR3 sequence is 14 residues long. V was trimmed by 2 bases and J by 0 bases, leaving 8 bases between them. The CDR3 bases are TGTGCCAGCAGCTTACCCGGACCCTCCTACGAGCAGTACTTC. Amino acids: CASSLPGPSYEQYF.

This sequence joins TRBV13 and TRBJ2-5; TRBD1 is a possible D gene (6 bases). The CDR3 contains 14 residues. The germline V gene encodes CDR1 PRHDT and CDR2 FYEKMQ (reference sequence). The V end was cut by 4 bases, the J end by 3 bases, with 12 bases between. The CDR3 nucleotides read TGTGCCAGCAGCTCTCCCCAGGGGAAAGAGACCCAGTACTTC. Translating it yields CASSSPQGKETQYF.

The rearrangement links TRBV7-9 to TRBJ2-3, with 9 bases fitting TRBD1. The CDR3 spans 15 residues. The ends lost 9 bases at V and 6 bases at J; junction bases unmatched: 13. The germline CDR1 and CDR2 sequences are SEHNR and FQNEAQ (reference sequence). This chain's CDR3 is CASSERDRAPDTQYF. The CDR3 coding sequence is TGTGCCAGTAGTGAGCGGGACAGGGCCCCGGATACGCAGTATTTT.

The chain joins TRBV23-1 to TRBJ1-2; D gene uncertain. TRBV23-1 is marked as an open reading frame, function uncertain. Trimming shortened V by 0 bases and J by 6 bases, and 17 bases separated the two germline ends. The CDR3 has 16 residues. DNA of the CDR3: TGCGCCAGCAGTCAATCTTTTGACGGGAAATATGATGGCTACACCTTC. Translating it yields CASSQSFDGKYDGYTF.

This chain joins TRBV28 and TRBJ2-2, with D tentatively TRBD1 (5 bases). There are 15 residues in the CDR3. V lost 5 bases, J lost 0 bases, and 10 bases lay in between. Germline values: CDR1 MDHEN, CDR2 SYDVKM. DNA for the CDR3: TGTGCCAGCAGTACGGACATTGCGAACACCGGGGAGCTGTTTTTT. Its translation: CASSTDIANTGELFF.

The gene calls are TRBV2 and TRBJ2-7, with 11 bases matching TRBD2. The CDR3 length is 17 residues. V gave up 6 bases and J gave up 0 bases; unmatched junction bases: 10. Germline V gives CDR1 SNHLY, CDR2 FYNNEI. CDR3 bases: TGTGCCAGCAGCGTTGTGTCCGGGACTAGCGGCTCCTACGAGCAGTACTTC. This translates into CASSVVSGTSGSYEQYF.

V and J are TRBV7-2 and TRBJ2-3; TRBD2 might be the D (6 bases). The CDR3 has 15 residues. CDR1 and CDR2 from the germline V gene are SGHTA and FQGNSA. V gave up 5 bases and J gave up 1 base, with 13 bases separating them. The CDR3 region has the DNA TGTGCCAGCAGCCCCGGGGTAGCGGGCACAGATACGCAGTATTTT. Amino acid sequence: CASSPGVAGTDTQYF.

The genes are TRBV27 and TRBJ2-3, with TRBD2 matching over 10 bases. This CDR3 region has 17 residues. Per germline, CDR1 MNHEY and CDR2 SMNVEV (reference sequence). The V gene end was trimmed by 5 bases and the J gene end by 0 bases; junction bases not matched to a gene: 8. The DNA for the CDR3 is TGTGCCAGCAGTCATGGACTAGCGGCTAGTAGCACAGATACGCAGTATTTT. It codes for CASSHGLAASSTDTQYF.

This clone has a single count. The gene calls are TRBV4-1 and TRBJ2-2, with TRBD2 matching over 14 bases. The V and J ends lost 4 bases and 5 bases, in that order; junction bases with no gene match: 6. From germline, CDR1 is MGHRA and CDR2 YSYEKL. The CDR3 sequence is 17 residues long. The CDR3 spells CASSPGLAGVRTGELFF. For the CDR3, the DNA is TGCGCCAGCAGCCCGGGACTAGCGGGAGTAAGGACCGGGGAGCTGTTTTTT.

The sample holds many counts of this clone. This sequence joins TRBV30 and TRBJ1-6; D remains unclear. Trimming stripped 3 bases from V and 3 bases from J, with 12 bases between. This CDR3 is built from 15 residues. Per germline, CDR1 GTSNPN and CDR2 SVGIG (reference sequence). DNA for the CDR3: TGTGCCTGGAGGTCGGCAGAACTCTATAATTCACCCCTCCACTTT. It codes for CAWRSAELYNSPLHF. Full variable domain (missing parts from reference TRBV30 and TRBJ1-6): SQTIHQWPATLVQPVGSPLSLECTVEGTSNPNLYWYRQAAGRGLQLLFYSVGIGQISSEVPQNLSASRPQDRQFILSSKKLLLSDSGFYLCAWRSAELYNSPLHFGNGTRLTVT.

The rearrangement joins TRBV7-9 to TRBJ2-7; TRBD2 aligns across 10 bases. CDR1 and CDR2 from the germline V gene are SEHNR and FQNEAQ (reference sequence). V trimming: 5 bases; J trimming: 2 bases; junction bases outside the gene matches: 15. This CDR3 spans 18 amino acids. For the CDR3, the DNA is TGTGCCAGCAGCCAGGAGGATCTAGCGGGAGCGGGGACCTACGAGCAGTACTTC. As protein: CASSQEDLAGAGTYEQYF.

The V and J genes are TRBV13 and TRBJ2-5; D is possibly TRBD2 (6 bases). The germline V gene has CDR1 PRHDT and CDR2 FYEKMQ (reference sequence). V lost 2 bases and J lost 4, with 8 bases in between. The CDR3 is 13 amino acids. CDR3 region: CASSLLAPETQYF. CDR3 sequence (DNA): TGTGCCAGCAGCTTACTAGCGCCAGAGACCCAGTACTTC.

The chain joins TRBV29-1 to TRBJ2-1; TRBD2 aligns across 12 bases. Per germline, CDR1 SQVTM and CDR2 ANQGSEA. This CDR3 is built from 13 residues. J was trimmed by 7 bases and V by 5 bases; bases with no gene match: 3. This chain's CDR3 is CSVLAGGPNEQFF. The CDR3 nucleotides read TGCAGCGTTCTAGCGGGGGGGCCTAATGAGCAGTTCTTC.

CDR3 sequence (DNA): TGTGCCACCAGCATAGTCAGCGGCACCGGGGAGCTGTTTTTT. Protein sequence: CATSIVSGTGELFF. The chain recombines TRBV15 with TRBJ2-2, with TRBD2 as a possible D gene (5 bases). Germline CDR1 LNHNV, CDR2 YYDKDF (reference sequence). The CDR3 spans 14 residues. The germline V and J ends were trimmed by 4 bases and 4 bases, with 10 bases remaining between them.

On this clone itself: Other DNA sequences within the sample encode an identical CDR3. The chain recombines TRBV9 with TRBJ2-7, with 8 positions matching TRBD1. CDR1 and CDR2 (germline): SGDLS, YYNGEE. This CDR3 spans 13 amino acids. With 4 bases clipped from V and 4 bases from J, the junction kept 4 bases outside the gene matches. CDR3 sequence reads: CASSPGQGYEQYF. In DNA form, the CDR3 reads TGTGCCAGCAGCCCCGGACAGGGTTACGAGCAGTACTTC.

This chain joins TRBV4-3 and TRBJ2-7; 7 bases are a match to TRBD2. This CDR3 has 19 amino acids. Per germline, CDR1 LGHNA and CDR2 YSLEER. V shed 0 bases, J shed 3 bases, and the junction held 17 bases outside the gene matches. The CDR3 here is CASSQDLGNRGGRGYEQYF. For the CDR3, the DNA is TGCGCCAGCAGCCAAGATTTGGGCAATCGTGGCGGGAGAGGCTACGAGCAGTACTTC.

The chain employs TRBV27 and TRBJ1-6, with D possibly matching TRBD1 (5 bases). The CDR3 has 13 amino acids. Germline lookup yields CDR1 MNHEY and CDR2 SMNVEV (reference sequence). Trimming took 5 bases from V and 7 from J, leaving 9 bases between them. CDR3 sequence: CASSIRGNSPLHF. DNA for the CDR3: TGTGCCAGCAGTATCCGGGGGAATTCACCCCTCCACTTT.

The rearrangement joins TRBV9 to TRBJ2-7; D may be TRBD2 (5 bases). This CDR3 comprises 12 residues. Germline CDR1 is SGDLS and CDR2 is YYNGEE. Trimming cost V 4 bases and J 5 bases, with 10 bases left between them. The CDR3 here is CASSPSGNEQYF. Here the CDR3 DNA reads TGTGCCAGCAGCCCCTCGGGGAACGAGCAGTACTTC.

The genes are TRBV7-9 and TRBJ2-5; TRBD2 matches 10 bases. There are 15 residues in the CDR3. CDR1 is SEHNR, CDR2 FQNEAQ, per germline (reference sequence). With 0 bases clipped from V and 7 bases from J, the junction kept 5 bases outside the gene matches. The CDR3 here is CASSLATSGTGTQYF. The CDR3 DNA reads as TGTGCCAGCAGCTTAGCAACTAGCGGGACAGGGACCCAGTACTTC.

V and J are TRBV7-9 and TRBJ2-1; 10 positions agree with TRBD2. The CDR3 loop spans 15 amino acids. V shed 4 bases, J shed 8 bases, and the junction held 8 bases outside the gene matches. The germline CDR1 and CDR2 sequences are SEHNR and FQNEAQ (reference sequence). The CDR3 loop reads CASSSGTSVLYEQFF. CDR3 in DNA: TGTGCCAGCAGCTCCGGGACTAGCGTTTTGTATGAGCAGTTCTTC.

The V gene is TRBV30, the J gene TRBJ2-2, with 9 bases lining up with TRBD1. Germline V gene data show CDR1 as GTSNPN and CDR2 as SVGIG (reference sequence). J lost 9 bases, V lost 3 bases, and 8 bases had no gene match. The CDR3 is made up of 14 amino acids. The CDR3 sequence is CAWREQGARRELFF. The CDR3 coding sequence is TGTGCCTGGAGGGAACAGGGGGCGCGCAGGGAGCTGTTTTTT.

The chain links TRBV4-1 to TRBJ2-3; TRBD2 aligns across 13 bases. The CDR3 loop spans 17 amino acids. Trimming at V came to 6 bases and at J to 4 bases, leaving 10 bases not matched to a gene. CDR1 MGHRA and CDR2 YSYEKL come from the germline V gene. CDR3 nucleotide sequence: TGCGCCAGCAGACATACCGGACTAGCGGGGGTCTCAGATACGCAGTATTTT. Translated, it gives CASRHTGLAGVSDTQYF.

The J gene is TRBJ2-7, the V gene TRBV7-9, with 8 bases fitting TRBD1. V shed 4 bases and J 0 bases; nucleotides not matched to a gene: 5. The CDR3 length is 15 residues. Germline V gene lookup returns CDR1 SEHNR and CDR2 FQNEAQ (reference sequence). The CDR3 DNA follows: TGTGCCAGCAGCTCGGGACAGGAGAGCTCCTACGAGCAGTACTTC. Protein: CASSSGQESSYEQYF.

CDR3 bases: TGTGCCAGCAACCGAGATGGCGGGTTGACCTACGAGCAGTACTTC. This codes for CASNRDGGLTYEQYF. The chain couples TRBV2 to TRBJ2-7; maybe TRBD2 (5 bases). Germline CDR1 and CDR2: SNHLY and FYNNEI. CDR3 size: 15 residues. Deletions cut 7 bases from V and 2 bases from J, with 18 bases between.